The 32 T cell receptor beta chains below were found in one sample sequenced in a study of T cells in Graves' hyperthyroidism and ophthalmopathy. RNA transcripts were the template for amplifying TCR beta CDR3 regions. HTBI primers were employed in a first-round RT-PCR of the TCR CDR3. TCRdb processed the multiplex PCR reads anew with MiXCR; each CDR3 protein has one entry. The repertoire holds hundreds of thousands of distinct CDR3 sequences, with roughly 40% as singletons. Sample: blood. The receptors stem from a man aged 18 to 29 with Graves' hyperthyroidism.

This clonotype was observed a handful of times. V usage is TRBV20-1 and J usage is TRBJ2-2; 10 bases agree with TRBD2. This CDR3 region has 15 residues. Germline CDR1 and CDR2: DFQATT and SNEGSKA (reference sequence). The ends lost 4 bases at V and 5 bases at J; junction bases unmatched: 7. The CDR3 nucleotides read TGCAGTGCTACTCTAGCGGGAGTGCAAACCGGGGAGCTGTTTTTT. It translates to CSATLAGVQTGELFF.

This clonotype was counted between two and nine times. In DNA, the CDR3 is TGTGCCAGCAGTTTAGCGTTCCTATGGGACAGTGAAGCTTTCTTT. Translated, it gives CASSLAFLWDSEAFF. V is TRBV12-3 or TRBV12-4 and J is TRBJ1-1; 7 nucleotides align to TRBD1. The V segment lost 0 bases and the J segment 7 bases; nucleotides outside the gene matches: 8. The CDR3 runs 15 residues.

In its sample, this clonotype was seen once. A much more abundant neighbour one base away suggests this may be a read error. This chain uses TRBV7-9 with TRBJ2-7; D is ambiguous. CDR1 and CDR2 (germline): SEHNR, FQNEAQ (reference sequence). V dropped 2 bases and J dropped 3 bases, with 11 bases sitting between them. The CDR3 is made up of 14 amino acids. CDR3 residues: CASSLCPVDYEQYF. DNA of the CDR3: TGTGCCAGCAGCTTATGCCCGGTTGACTACGAGCAGTACTTC.

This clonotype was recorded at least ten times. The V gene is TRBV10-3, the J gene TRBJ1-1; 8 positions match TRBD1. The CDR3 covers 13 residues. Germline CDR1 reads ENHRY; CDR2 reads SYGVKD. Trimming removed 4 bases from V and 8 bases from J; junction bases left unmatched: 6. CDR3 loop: CAISGSGTGEAFF. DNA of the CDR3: TGTGCCATCAGTGGTTCCGGGACAGGCGAAGCTTTCTTT.

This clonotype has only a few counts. In DNA form, the CDR3 reads TGTGCCAGCATAACAGGGAGGGCTGAAGCTTTCTTT. This codes for CASITGRAEAFF. This sequence joins TRBV11-2 and TRBJ1-1, with D maybe TRBD1 (6 bases). CDR3 length: 12 residues. Germline CDR1 and CDR2: SGHAT and FQNNGV. V gave up 7 bases and J gave up 6 bases, with 12 bases separating them.

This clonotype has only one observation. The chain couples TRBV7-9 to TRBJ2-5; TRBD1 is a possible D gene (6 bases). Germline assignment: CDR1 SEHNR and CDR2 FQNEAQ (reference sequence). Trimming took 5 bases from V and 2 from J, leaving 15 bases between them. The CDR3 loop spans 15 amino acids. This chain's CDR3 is CASSVLQGPQETQYF. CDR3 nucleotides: TGTGCCAGCAGCGTTCTACAGGGTCCACAAGAGACCCAGTACTTC. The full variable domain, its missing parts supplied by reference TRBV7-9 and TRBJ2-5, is DTGVSQNPRHKITKRGQNVTFRCDPISEHNRLYWYRQTLGQGPEFLTYFQNEAQLEKSRLLSDRFSAERPKGSFSTLEIQRTEQGDSAMYLCASSVLQGPQETQYFGPGTRLLVL.

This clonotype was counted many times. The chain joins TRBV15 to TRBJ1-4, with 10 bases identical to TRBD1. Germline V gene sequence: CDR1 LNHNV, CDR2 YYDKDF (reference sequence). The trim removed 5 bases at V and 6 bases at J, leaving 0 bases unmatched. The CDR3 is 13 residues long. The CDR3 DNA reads TGTGCCACCAGCGGGACAGGGGATGAAAAACTGTTTTTT. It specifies CATSGTGDEKLFF.

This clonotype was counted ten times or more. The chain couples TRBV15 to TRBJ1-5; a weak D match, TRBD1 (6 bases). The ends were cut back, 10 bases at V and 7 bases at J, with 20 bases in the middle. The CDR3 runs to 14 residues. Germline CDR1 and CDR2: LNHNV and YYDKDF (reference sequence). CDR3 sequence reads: CAMGHHRAGQPQHF. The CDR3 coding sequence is TGTGCCATGGGGCATCACAGGGCTGGGCAGCCCCAGCATTTT.

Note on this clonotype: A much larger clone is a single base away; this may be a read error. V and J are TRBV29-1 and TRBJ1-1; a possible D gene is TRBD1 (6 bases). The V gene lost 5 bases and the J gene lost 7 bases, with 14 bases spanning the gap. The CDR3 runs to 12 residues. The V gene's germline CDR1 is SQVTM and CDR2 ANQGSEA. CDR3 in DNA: TGCAGCGTTTACAGGGACACCTGTGAAGCTTTCTTT. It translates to CSVYRDTCEAFF.

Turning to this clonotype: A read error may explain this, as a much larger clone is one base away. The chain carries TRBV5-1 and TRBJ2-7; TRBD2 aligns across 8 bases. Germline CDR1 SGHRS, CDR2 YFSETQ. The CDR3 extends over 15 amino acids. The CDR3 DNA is TGCGCCAGCAGTTCCCTTTTTGCGGGAGGCGACGAGCAGCACTTC. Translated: CASSSLFAGGDEQHF.

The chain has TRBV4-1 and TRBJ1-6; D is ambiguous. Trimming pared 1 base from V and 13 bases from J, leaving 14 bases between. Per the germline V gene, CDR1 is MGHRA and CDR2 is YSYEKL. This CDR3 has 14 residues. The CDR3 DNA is TGCGCCAGCAGCCAAGGTTTCGGTCTGGGGCCCCTCCACTTT. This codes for CASSQGFGLGPLHF.

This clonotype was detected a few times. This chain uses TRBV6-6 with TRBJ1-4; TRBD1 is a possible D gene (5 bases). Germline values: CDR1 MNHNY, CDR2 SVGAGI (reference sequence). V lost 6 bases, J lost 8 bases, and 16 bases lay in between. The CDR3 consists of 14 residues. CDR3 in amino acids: CASSLGAVEEKLFF. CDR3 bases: TGTGCCAGCAGCCTAGGGGCAGTTGAGGAAAAACTGTTTTTT.

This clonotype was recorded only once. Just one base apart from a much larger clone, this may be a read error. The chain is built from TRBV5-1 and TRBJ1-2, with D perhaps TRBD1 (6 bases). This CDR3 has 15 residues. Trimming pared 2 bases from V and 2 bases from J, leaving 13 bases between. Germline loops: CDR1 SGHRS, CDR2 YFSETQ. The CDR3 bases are TGCGCCAGCAGCTTACAACAGGGTTTCAACTATGGCTACACCTTC. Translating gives CASSLQQGFNYGYTF.

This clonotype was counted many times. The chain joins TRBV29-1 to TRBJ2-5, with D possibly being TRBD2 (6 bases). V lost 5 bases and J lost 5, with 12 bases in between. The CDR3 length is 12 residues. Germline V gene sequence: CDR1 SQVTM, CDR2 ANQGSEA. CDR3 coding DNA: TGCAGCGTTATGGGGGGACCGGAGACCCAGTACTTC. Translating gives CSVMGGPETQYF. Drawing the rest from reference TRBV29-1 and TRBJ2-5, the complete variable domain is SAVISQKPSRDICQRGTSLTIQCQVDSQVTMMFWYRQQPGQSLTLIATANQGSEATYESGFVIDKFPISRPNLTFSTLTVSNMSPEDSSIYLCSVMGGPETQYFGPGTRLLVL.

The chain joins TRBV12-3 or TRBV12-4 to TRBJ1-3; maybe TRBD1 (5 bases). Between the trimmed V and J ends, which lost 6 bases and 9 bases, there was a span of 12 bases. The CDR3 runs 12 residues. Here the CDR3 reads CASSWGTATIYF. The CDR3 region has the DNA TGTGCCAGCAGCTGGGGGACGGCCACCATATATTTT.

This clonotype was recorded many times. The CDR3 DNA reads as TGCAGTGCTAGAGCGAGGGGCCCTCTCGAGACCCAGTACTTC. Translated, it gives CSARARGPLETQYF. The chain is built from TRBV20-1 and TRBJ2-5; D might be TRBD1 or TRBD2, each matching 5 bases. CDR3 length: 14 residues. Trimming removed 1 base from V and 5 bases from J, with 14 bases in between. Germline assignment: CDR1 DFQATT and CDR2 SNEGSKA (reference sequence).

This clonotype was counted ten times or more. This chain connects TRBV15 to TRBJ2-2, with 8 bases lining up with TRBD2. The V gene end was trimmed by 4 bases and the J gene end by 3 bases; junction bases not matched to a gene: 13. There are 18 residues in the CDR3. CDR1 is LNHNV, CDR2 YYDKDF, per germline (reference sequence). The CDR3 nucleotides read TGTGCCACCAGCACCTTCTACACTAGCGGCCCCGACACCGGGGAGCTGTTTTTT. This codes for CATSTFYTSGPDTGELFF.

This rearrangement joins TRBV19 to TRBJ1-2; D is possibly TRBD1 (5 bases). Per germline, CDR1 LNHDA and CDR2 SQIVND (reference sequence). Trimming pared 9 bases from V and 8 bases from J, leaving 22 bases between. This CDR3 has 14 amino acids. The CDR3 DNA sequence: TGTGCCAGCAGTTACTCATCCGGGGGAGGCGGCTACACCTTC. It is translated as CASSYSSGGGGYTF. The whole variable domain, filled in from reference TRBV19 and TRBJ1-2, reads DGGITQSPKYLFRKEGQNVTLSCEQNLNHDAMYWYRQDPGQGLRLIYYSQIVNDFQKGDIAEGYSVSREKKESFPLTVTSAQKNPTAFYLCASSYSSGGGGYTFGSGTRLTVV.

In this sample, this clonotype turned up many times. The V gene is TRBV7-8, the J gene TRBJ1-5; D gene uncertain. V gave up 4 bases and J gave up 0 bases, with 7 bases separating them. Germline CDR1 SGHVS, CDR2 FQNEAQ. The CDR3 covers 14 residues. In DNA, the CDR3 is TGTGCCAGCAGCTCCCTAGTTAGCAATCAGCCCCAGCATTTT. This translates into CASSSLVSNQPQHF.

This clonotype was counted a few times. CDR3 protein: CASSSAGQEAFF. CDR3 bases: TGTGCCAGCAGCTCCGCGGGGCAGGAGGCTTTCTTT. This chain joins TRBV7-2 and TRBJ1-1; the D gene is possibly TRBD1 (5 bases). Germline loops: CDR1 SGHTA, CDR2 FQGNSA. Trimming took off 4 bases at V and 11 bases at J, with 14 bases between the two ends. CDR3 size: 12 residues.

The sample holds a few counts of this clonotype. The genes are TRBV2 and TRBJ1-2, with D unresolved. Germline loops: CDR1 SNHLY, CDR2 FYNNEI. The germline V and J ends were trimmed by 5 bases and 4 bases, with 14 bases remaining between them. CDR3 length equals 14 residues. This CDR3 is CASSPPGVSYGYTF. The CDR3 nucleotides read TGTGCCAGCAGTCCCCCCGGGGTAAGCTATGGCTACACCTTC.

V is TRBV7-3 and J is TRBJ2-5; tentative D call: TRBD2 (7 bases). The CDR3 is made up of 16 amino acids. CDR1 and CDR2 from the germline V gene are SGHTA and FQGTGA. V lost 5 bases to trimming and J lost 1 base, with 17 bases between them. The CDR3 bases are TGTGCCAGCAGCCCCGTAGGGGGGGCAACCCAAGAGACCCAGTACTTC. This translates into CASSPVGGATQETQYF.

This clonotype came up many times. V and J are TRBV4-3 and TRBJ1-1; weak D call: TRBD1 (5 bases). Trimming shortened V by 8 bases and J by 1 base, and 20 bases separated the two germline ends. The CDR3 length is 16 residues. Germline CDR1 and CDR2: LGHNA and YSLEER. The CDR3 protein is CASGKGLQGGNTEAFF. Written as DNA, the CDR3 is TGCGCCAGCGGGAAAGGGTTGCAGGGAGGGAACACTGAAGCTTTCTTT.

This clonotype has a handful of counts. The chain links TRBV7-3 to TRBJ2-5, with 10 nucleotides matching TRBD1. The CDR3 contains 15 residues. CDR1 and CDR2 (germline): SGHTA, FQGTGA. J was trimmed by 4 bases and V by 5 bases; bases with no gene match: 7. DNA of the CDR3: TGTGCCAGCAGCCCCGGGACAGGGGAGATAGAGACCCAGTACTTC. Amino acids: CASSPGTGEIETQYF.

The CDR3 coding sequence is TGCAGCGTTGAGGGGGGGGCCCGTGAGACCCAGTACTTC. As protein: CSVEGGARETQYF. The chain combines TRBV29-1 with TRBJ2-5; weak D call: TRBD2 (7 bases). The V gene's germline CDR1 is SQVTM and CDR2 ANQGSEA. The V end was cut by 3 bases, the J end by 5 bases, with 13 bases between. The CDR3 totals 13 residues. The entire variable domain, with the rest obtained from reference TRBV29-1 and TRBJ2-5, is as follows: SAVISQKPSRDICQRGTSLTIQCQVDSQVTMMFWYRQQPGQSLTLIATANQGSEATYESGFVIDKFPISRPNLTFSTLTVSNMSPEDSSIYLCSVEGGARETQYFGPGTRLLVL.

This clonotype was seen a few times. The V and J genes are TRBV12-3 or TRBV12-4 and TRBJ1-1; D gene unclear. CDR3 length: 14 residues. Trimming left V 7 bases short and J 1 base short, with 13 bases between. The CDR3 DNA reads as TGTGCCAGCACTATGACGGAGGGGAACACTGAAGCTTTCTTT. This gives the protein CASTMTEGNTEAFF.

CDR3 in amino acids: CASSFYTAYEQYF. The CDR3 bases are TGCGCCAGCAGCTTCTACACAGCCTACGAGCAGTACTTC. This chain joins TRBV5-1 and TRBJ2-7; D gene uncertain. Trimming removed 2 bases at V and 2 bases at J, with 8 bases between. The CDR3 covers 13 residues. Germline CDR1 and CDR2: SGHRS and YFSETQ.

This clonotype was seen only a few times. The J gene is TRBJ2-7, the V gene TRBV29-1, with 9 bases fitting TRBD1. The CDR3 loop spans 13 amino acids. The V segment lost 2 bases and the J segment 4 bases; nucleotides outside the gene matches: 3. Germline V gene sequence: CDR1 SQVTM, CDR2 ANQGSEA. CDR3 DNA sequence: TGCAGCGTTGAAAAGGGACAGGGTTACGAGCAGTACTTC. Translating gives CSVEKGQGYEQYF.

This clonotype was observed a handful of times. CDR3 in DNA: TGTGCCAGCCGCCCGGTGGGGCTCAACTATGGCTACACCTTC. Its protein product is CASRPVGLNYGYTF. The V call is TRBV6-6, the J call TRBJ1-2, with D possibly being TRBD1 (5 bases). Germline assignment: CDR1 MNHNY and CDR2 SVGAGI (reference sequence). The CDR3 contains 14 residues. V gave up 8 bases and J gave up 2 bases, with 15 bases separating them.

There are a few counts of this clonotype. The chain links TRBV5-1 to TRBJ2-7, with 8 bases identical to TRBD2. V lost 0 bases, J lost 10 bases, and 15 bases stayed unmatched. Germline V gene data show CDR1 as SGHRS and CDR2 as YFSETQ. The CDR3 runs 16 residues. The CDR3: CASSLANGLAGLEQYF. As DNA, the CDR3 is TGCGCCAGCAGCTTGGCCAACGGCCTAGCGGGCCTTGAACAGTACTTC.

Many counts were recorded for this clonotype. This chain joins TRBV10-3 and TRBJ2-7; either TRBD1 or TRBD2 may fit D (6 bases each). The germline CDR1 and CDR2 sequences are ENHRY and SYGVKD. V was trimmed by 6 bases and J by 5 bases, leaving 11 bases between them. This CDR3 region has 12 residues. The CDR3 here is CAISGGLNEQYF. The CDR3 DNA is TGTGCCATCAGCGGGGGCTTAAACGAGCAGTACTTC.

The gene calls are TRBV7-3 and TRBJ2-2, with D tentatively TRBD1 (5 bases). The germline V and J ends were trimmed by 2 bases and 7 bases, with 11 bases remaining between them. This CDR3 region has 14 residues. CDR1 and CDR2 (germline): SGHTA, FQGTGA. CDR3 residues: CASSLSGFIGELFF. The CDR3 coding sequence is TGTGCCAGCAGCTTATCAGGGTTCATCGGGGAGCTGTTTTTT.